This entry lists 6 T cell receptor beta chains sequenced from one sample in a study of T-cell memory formation after mild COVID-19. From the 5' RACE reads, TCRdb called clonotypes with MiXCR, one entry per CDR3 protein. The sample shows some 350,000 distinct CDR3 sequences, approximately 15% of them seen only once. The specimen was PBMCs or a T cell subset sorted from them (not recorded which). The origin of the receptors is a man aged 18 to 30 who had mild COVID-19 (a few samples of this study predate the infection). Cell type and time point are not known.

This clonotype was found a few times. The gene calls are TRBV4-3 and TRBJ1-2; D is unresolved. With 4 bases removed from V and 6 bases from J, the gap between germline ends came to 12 bases. The germline gives CDR1 LGHNA, CDR2 YSLEER. This CDR3 is built from 13 residues. The CDR3 sequence: CASSPQLGNGYTF. CDR3 sequence (DNA): TGCGCCAGCAGCCCCCAGTTGGGGAATGGCTACACCTTC.

The sample holds one count of this clonotype. The chain links TRBV5-1 to TRBJ2-1, with 7 nucleotides matching TRBD1. V was clipped by 0 bases and J by 4 bases; unmatched bases: 4. Germline V gene data show CDR1 as SGHRS and CDR2 as YFSETQ. CDR3 length equals 15 residues. The CDR3 region has the DNA TGCGCCAGCAGCTTGGGGGGACAGCGATACAATGAGCAGTTCTTC. Translating it yields CASSLGGQRYNEQFF.

In this sample, this clonotype turned up many times. Here the CDR3 reads CASRTDANYGYTF. DNA of the CDR3: TGCGCCAGCAGAACGGACGCTAACTATGGCTACACCTTC. V gene TRBV5-1 combines with J gene TRBJ1-2; D gene unclear. The CDR3 sequence is 13 residues long. Germline values: CDR1 SGHRS, CDR2 YFSETQ. Trimming pared 5 bases from V and 0 bases from J, leaving 8 bases between.

This clonotype was detected a few times. The V call is TRBV4-3, the J call TRBJ2-3, with 9 bases matching TRBD1. Trimming took 4 bases from V and 8 from J; bases not matched to a gene: 10. CDR1 is LGHNA and CDR2 is YSLEER in the germline V gene. CDR3 length: 15 residues. For the CDR3, the DNA is TGCGCCAGCAGCCCGGGACAGGGAAGCCGGGGTACGCAGTATTTT. This encodes CASSPGQGSRGTQYF.

The gene calls are TRBV7-9 and TRBJ2-1; either TRBD1 or TRBD2 may fit D (5 bases each). From germline, CDR1 is SEHNR and CDR2 FQNEAQ (reference sequence). The V gene lost 4 bases and the J gene lost 9 bases, with 10 bases spanning the gap. CDR3 length equals 12 residues. In nucleotides, the CDR3 is TGTGCCAGCAGCTCCCCCGGGACTGAGCAGTTCTTC. Translated: CASSSPGTEQFF.

This clonotype was seen at least ten times. The chain employs TRBV7-2 and TRBJ2-1, with D possibly being TRBD1 or TRBD2 (6 bases each). Germline V gives CDR1 SGHTA, CDR2 FQGNSA. CDR3 length: 14 amino acids. Trimming pared 5 bases from V and 5 bases from J, leaving 13 bases between. In DNA, the CDR3 is TGTGCCAGCAGCGCACAGGGACTGGACAATGAGCAGTTCTTC. It translates to CASSAQGLDNEQFF.